The 20 T cell receptor beta chains presented below share a single source sample, sequenced in a study of T-cell reconstitution after alpha-beta-depleted transplantation in children. During its preparation, the TCRbeta library received unique molecular identifiers. MiXCR, applied by TCRdb to the PCR reads, yields one record per CDR3 protein. The sample includes 600,000 to 700,000 distinct CDR3 sequences, around 17% seen only once; the top ten take 0.8% to 1.1%. Sequenced here: PBMCs from the stem cell graft donor, sampled from the stem cell graft. The source of these receptors is a human donor who donated a stem cell graft to a child with acute myeloid leukemia.

About this clonotype itself: A much larger clone differs from this one at a single base, so this may be a read error. The chain carries TRBV12-3 or TRBV12-4 and TRBJ1-2, with TRBD1 identical over 9 bases. The trim removed 6 bases at V and 4 bases at J, leaving 9 bases unmatched. The CDR3 runs to 15 residues. CDR3 nucleotide sequence: TGTGCCAGCAGCATGGCCGGACAGGGGAGCTATGGCTACACCTTC. Encoded protein: CASSMAGQGSYGYTF.

V usage is TRBV5-5 and J usage is TRBJ1-2, with D perhaps matching TRBD1 (5 bases). The V end lost 5 bases, the J end lost 4 bases, and 18 bases lay between the germline ends. CDR3 length: 15 residues. In germline, CDR1 is SGHKS, CDR2 YYEKEE (reference sequence). The CDR3 DNA sequence: TGTGCCAGCAGTCCCGGGACCTTAATGGGCTATGGCTACACCTTC. Its protein is CASSPGTLMGYGYTF.

This clonotype appeared a few times. This sequence joins TRBV12-3 or TRBV12-4 and TRBJ2-2, with D possibly called TRBD1 or TRBD2 (5 bases each). The CDR3 consists of 16 residues. V dropped 4 bases and J dropped 3 bases, with 15 bases sitting between them. The CDR3 bases are TGTGCCAGCAGTTGGGCGAGGGGCTCCGACACCGGGGAGCTGTTTTTT. Translating gives CASSWARGSDTGELFF.

The chain recombines TRBV29-1 with TRBJ1-4; 7 bases line up with TRBD1. The CDR3 is made up of 13 amino acids. The V segment lost 6 bases and the J segment 4 bases; nucleotides outside the gene matches: 5. CDR1 and CDR2 from the germline V gene are SQVTM and ANQGSEA. The CDR3 DNA is TGCAGCGTCGCGGGACAGCGTAATGAAAAACTGTTTTTT. Translated, it gives CSVAGQRNEKLFF.

This clonotype was counted a few times. This chain connects TRBV20-1 to TRBJ2-7; D might be TRBD1 (5 bases). The length of the CDR3 is 12 residues. Germline CDR1 reads DFQATT; CDR2 reads SNEGSKA (reference sequence). Deletions cut 5 bases from V and 0 bases from J, with 8 bases between. CDR3 amino acids: CSAADSSYEQYF. For the CDR3, the DNA is TGCAGTGCTGCTGACAGCTCCTACGAGCAGTACTTC.

This clonotype was observed a few times. The gene calls are TRBV5-1 and TRBJ1-1; D is unclear. CDR1 SGHRS and CDR2 YFSETQ come from the germline V gene. V dropped 7 bases and J dropped 1 base, with 14 bases sitting between them. The CDR3 spans 14 residues. The CDR3 is CASQLAGENTEAFF. The DNA for the CDR3 is TGCGCCAGCCAACTGGCGGGCGAGAACACTGAAGCTTTCTTT.

The sample holds a few counts of this clonotype. The rearrangement uses TRBV7-2 and TRBJ1-5; no clear D gene. The V end was cut by 0 bases, the J end by 4 bases, with 7 bases between. Germline CDR1 and CDR2: SGHTA and FQGNSA. CDR3 length: 14 residues. The CDR3 loop reads CASSLAHFNQPQHF. CDR3 nucleotide sequence: TGTGCCAGCAGCTTAGCCCATTTTAATCAGCCCCAGCATTTT.

This chain links TRBV29-1 with TRBJ2-2, with 10 bases lining up with TRBD2. From germline, CDR1 is SQVTM and CDR2 ANQGSEA. The CDR3 has 14 residues. Trimming took 5 bases from V and 5 from J; bases not matched to a gene: 5. The CDR3 reads CSVSGLAATGELFF. The CDR3 bases are TGCAGCGTTTCCGGACTAGCGGCTACCGGGGAGCTGTTTTTT.

V usage is TRBV3-1 and J usage is TRBJ2-1; 10 bases are shared with TRBD2. J lost 9 bases, V lost 4 bases, and 9 bases had no gene match. Germline V gives CDR1 LGHDT, CDR2 YNNKEL (reference sequence). The CDR3 runs to 15 residues. This chain's CDR3 is CASSLGVAGGLEQFF. CDR3 nucleotides: TGTGCCAGCAGCCTAGGAGTAGCGGGGGGACTTGAGCAGTTCTTC.

The chain recombines TRBV9 with TRBJ2-3, with D possibly TRBD2 on 6 matching bases. From germline, CDR1 is SGDLS and CDR2 YYNGEE. The CDR3 runs to 17 residues. Trimming took 2 bases from V and 3 from J, leaving 19 bases between them. This CDR3 reads CASSVLAAVSPTDTQYF. The DNA of the CDR3 is TGTGCCAGCAGCGTCTTAGCGGCGGTCTCACCAACAGATACGCAGTATTTT.

The chain couples TRBV20-1 to TRBJ2-7, with TRBD2 matching over 10 bases. Germline values: CDR1 DFQATT, CDR2 SNEGSKA (reference sequence). V lost 3 bases to trimming and J lost 5 bases; unmatched junction nucleotides: 7. CDR3 length equals 14 residues. The CDR3: CSARRGLAYDEQYF. CDR3 bases: TGCAGTGCTAGGAGGGGACTAGCGTACGACGAGCAGTACTTC.

This chain uses TRBV5-1 with TRBJ2-2; 8 nucleotides agree with TRBD2. Germline CDR1 and CDR2: SGHRS and YFSETQ. The CDR3 is 17 amino acids. Trimming at V came to 2 bases and at J to 1 base, leaving 7 bases not matched to a gene. CDR3 region: CASSFYGGAVNTGELFF. Written as DNA, the CDR3 is TGCGCCAGCAGCTTTTACGGGGGGGCCGTGAACACCGGGGAGCTGTTTTTT.

This clonotype occurred a few times. The CDR3 protein is CASSLPRTGDDTEAFF. The CDR3 DNA reads as TGTGCCAGCAGCTTACCCCGGACAGGGGACGACACTGAAGCTTTCTTT. This sequence joins TRBV7-2 and TRBJ1-1, with 9 bases fitting TRBD1. This CDR3 has 16 amino acids. After removal of 2 bases from V and 3 bases from J, the junction contained 7 bases not matched to a gene. Germline values: CDR1 SGHTA, CDR2 FQGNSA. The full variable domain, rest sourced from reference TRBV7-2 and TRBJ1-1, is GAGVSQSPSNKVTEKGKDVELRCDPISGHTALYWYRQSLGQGLEFLIYFQGNSAPDKSGLPSDRFSAERTGGSVSTLTIQRTQQEDSAVYLCASSLPRTGDDTEAFFGQGTRLTVV.

This clonotype was seen many times. The chain has TRBV5-6 and TRBJ1-5, with TRBD1 identical over 10 bases. The CDR3 is made up of 19 amino acids. The V gene's germline CDR1 is SGHDT and CDR2 YYEEEE. Trimming removed 4 bases from V and 1 base from J; junction bases left unmatched: 14. The DNA of the CDR3 is TGTGCCAGCAGCGTCTTCTTAGGGACAGGGGTGGCAAGCAATCAGCCCCAGCATTTT. Translation: CASSVFLGTGVASNQPQHF. Variable domain in full (rest from reference TRBV5-6 and TRBJ1-5): DAGVTQSPTHLIKTRGQQVTLRCSPKSGHDTVSWYQQALGQGPQFIFQYYEEEERQRGNFPDRFSGHQFPNYSSELNVNALLLGDSALYLCASSVFLGTGVASNQPQHFGDGTRLSIL.

This clonotype was recorded a few times. This chain connects TRBV12-3 or TRBV12-4 to TRBJ2-7, with TRBD2 identical over 7 bases. This CDR3 has 13 amino acids. V lost 6 bases, J lost 3 bases, and 5 bases stayed unmatched. CDR3 DNA sequence: TGTGCCAGCAGCCCCGGGACTAACTACGAGCAGTACTTC. It yields the protein CASSPGTNYEQYF.

This chain links TRBV12-3 or TRBV12-4 with TRBJ2-3; the D is unclear. CDR3 size: 12 residues. V lost 7 bases and J lost 3, with 8 bases in between. CDR3 nucleotides: TGTGCCAGCAATCTAGGGACAGATACGCAGTATTTT. This codes for CASNLGTDTQYF.

This clonotype was picked up a small number of times. The rearrangement links TRBV5-1 to TRBJ1-1; D is unclear. The V end was cut by 4 bases, the J end by 1 base, with 8 bases between. From germline, CDR1 is SGHRS and CDR2 YFSETQ. The CDR3 consists of 13 residues. CDR3 coding DNA: TGCGCCAGCAGCGCGGATCCGAACACTGAAGCTTTCTTT. The encoded protein is CASSADPNTEAFF.

In the case of this clonotype: A much larger clone lies a single base off, so this may be a read error. The CDR3 DNA reads TGCAGGGCTCATTATCTAGCGGGGGGGCTTACGCAGTATTTT. It specifies CRAHYLAGGLTQYF. This chain joins TRBV20-1 and TRBJ2-3; 12 bases fit TRBD2. The CDR3 has 14 residues. Germline V gives CDR1 DFQATT, CDR2 SNEGSKA (reference sequence).

Concerning this clonotype: With a much larger clone just one base away, this may be a read error. The gene calls are TRBV10-3 and TRBJ2-5; D unresolved. This CDR3 comprises 12 residues. Trimming stripped 1 base from V and 2 bases from J, with 2 bases between. Germline V CDR1 and CDR2: ENHRY, SYGVKD. CDR3 loop: CAISELQETQYF. CDR3 in DNA: TGTGCCATCAGTGAGTTGCAAGAGACCCAGTACTTC.

The chain employs TRBV7-8 and TRBJ2-1, with 9 bases identical to TRBD2. The CDR3 has 15 residues. V lost 3 bases to trimming and J lost 7 bases; unmatched junction nucleotides: 7. Germline V lookup: CDR1 SGHVS, CDR2 FQNEAQ. The CDR3 is CASSLELAGSNEQFF. CDR3 sequence (DNA): TGTGCCAGCAGCTTGGAACTAGCGGGTTCTAATGAGCAGTTCTTC. The full variable domain, completed using reference TRBV7-8 and TRBJ2-1, is GAGVSQSPRYKVAKRGQDVALRCDPISGHVSLFWYQQALGQGPEFLTYFQNEAQLDKSGLPSDRFFAERPEGSVSTLKIQRTQQEDSAVYLCASSLELAGSNEQFFGPGTRLTVL.